Listed here are 17 T cell receptor beta chains from one sample, sequenced in a study of Graves' ophthalmopathy and Graves' hyperthyroidism. TCR beta CDR3 regions were amplified from RNA transcripts. HTBI primers primed a first-round RT-PCR, and a second-round multiplex PCR followed. TCRdb analysed the multiplex PCR reads with MiXCR anew, one entry per CDR3 protein. The sample holds approximately 410,000 distinct CDR3 sequences, 15% to 19% seen once. The specimen was peripheral blood. The receptors originated from a woman in her late teens or twenties with stable Graves' hyperthyroidism.

This clonotype was detected ten times or more. The chain uses TRBV2 and TRBJ2-7; D gene unclear. The CDR3 is 14 residues long. V lost 2 bases, J lost 3 bases, and 11 bases lay in between. Germline V gene sequence: CDR1 SNHLY, CDR2 FYNNEI. CDR3 nucleotides: TGTGCCAGCAGTGAATTCGGCAGTGACTACGAGCAGTACTTC. The encoded protein is CASSEFGSDYEQYF.

In this sample, this clonotype turned up many times. As DNA, the CDR3 is TGTGCCAGCAGTTGGACTAGCGGGGGGTTCGGCTACGAGCAGTACTTC. This codes for CASSWTSGGFGYEQYF. The J gene is TRBJ2-7, the V gene TRBV6-5; 14 positions match TRBD2. CDR1 and CDR2 from the germline V gene are MNHEY and SVGAGI. V gave up 4 bases and J gave up 3 bases; unmatched junction bases: 5. The CDR3 totals 16 residues.

This clonotype has at least ten counts. The chain carries TRBV11-1 and TRBJ2-7, with D tentatively TRBD1 (6 bases). Germline V gene sequence: CDR1 SGHAT, CDR2 FQDESV (reference sequence). V dropped 2 bases and J dropped 2 bases, with 13 bases sitting between them. This CDR3 contains 15 residues. The CDR3 region is CASSLILAGAYEQYF. Here the CDR3 DNA reads TGTGCCAGCAGCTTAATACTTGCAGGGGCCTACGAGCAGTACTTC. Full variable domain (outside the CDR3, taken from reference TRBV11-1 and TRBJ2-7): EAEVAQSPRYKITEKSQAVAFWCDPISGHATLYWYRQILGQGPELLVQFQDESVVDDSQLPKDRFSAERLKGVDSTLKIQPAELGDSAMYLCASSLILAGAYEQYFGPGTRLTVT.

The chain combines TRBV6-2 or TRBV6-3 with TRBJ1-5, with D perhaps matching TRBD1 (6 bases). Trimming shortened V by 8 bases and J by 3 bases, and 23 bases separated the two germline ends. The germline gives CDR1 MNHEY, CDR2 SVGEGT. There are 17 residues in the CDR3. The CDR3 reads CASHGTQGRDHNQPQHF. CDR3 in DNA: TGTGCCAGCCATGGGACACAGGGTCGGGATCACAATCAGCCCCAGCATTTT.

This sequence joins TRBV28 and TRBJ2-7; TRBD2 aligns across 11 bases. Germline CDR1 and CDR2: MDHEN and SYDVKM. This CDR3 contains 14 residues. V trimming: 8 bases; J trimming: 3 bases; junction bases outside the gene matches: 6. CDR3 DNA sequence: TGTGCCAGCCTATCCGGGACTAGCGGCTACGAGCAGTACTTC. It translates to CASLSGTSGYEQYF.

This chain links TRBV4-1 with TRBJ1-6, with 8 nucleotides matching TRBD1. The CDR3 has 15 amino acids. Trimming at V came to 4 bases and at J to 6 bases, leaving 5 bases not matched to a gene. CDR1 and CDR2 (germline): MGHRA, YSYEKL. CDR3 nucleotides: TGCGCCAGCAGCCTGACAGGGGATGCTAATTCACCCCTCCACTTT. Translation: CASSLTGDANSPLHF.

This chain connects TRBV6-1 to TRBJ2-5, with 11 bases matching TRBD1. Germline CDR1 MNHNS, CDR2 SASEGT. This CDR3 has 16 residues. V lost 0 bases to trimming and J lost 4 bases; unmatched junction nucleotides: 4. CDR3 DNA sequence: TGTGCCAGCAGTGAAGCCTCCGGACAGGGGGCAGAGACCCAGTACTTC. Its translation is CASSEASGQGAETQYF.

This CDR3 reads CASSIVEGPSYEQYF. CDR3 bases: TGTGCCAGTAGTATAGTCGAGGGACCCTCCTACGAGCAGTACTTC. J is TRBJ2-7 and V is TRBV19, with D perhaps assigned TRBD1 or TRBD2 (5 bases each). Trimming stripped 1 base from V and 0 bases from J, with 10 bases between. Germline CDR1 LNHDA, CDR2 SQIVND (reference sequence). The CDR3 has 15 amino acids.

V is TRBV10-3 and J is TRBJ2-2, with D unclear. The germline V gene has CDR1 ENHRY and CDR2 SYGVKD. Trimming shortened V by 0 bases and J by 1 base, and 0 bases separated the two germline ends. The CDR3 consists of 13 residues. As DNA, the CDR3 is TGTGCCATCAGTGAGTCGAACACCGGGGAGCTGTTTTTT. It encodes CAISESNTGELFF.

The genes are TRBV14 and TRBJ2-7; D not resolved. The CDR3 has 14 amino acids. Per the germline V gene, CDR1 is SGHDN and CDR2 is FVKESK. V was shortened by 4 bases and J by 7 bases, with 17 bases between the two germline ends. CDR3: CASSLGLTGREQYF. Written as DNA, the CDR3 is TGTGCCAGCAGCCTCGGTCTTACCGGTCGGGAGCAGTACTTC.

This clonotype showed up just a few times. V gene TRBV7-2 combines with J gene TRBJ1-6, with D uncertain. V lost 2 bases and J 9 bases, leaving 11 bases between the germline ends. CDR3 length: 14 amino acids. Germline V gene sequence: CDR1 SGHTA, CDR2 FQGNSA. The CDR3 spells CASSLMRSRSPLHF. The DNA of the CDR3 is TGTGCCAGCAGCTTAATGAGGTCCCGTTCACCCCTCCACTTT.

V gene TRBV19 combines with J gene TRBJ1-1, with 8 positions matching TRBD1. Per the germline V gene, CDR1 is LNHDA and CDR2 is SQIVND (reference sequence). After removal of 1 base from V and 2 bases from J, the junction contained 12 bases not matched to a gene. This CDR3 is 18 amino acids long. The CDR3 loop reads CASSIGTGSGMGNTEAFF. The CDR3, as DNA: TGTGCCAGTAGTATAGGGACAGGGTCGGGGATGGGAAACACTGAAGCTTTCTTT.

This clonotype was recorded at least ten times. V gene TRBV6-1 combines with J gene TRBJ1-1; D is perhaps TRBD1 (6 bases). Germline V gene sequence: CDR1 MNHNS, CDR2 SASEGT. Trimming removed 2 bases from V and 5 bases from J, with 24 bases in between. The CDR3 has 18 residues. The CDR3 nucleotides read TGTGCCAGCAGTGAATGGGGGGGGGCAGATTTGGGGCAAACTGAAGCTTTCTTT. Residues: CASSEWGGADLGQTEAFF.

This clonotype was recorded at least ten times. The rearrangement uses TRBV9 and TRBJ2-5, with 7 bases lining up with TRBD2. The CDR3 runs to 13 residues. Germline CDR1 and CDR2: SGDLS and YYNGEE. The V gene end was trimmed by 1 base and the J gene end by 5 bases; junction bases not matched to a gene: 2. In DNA form, the CDR3 reads TGTGCCAGCAGCGTACTCGGGGGGGAGACCCAGTACTTC. This encodes CASSVLGGETQYF.

This clonotype was recorded many times. This sequence joins TRBV2 and TRBJ1-2; 10 bases align to TRBD1. The CDR3 contains 14 residues. V dropped 7 bases and J dropped 3; count of bases not matched to a gene: 5. CDR1 is SNHLY, CDR2 FYNNEI, per germline. The CDR3, as DNA: TGTGCCAGCATTCCCGGGACAGGGGACTATGGCTACACCTTC. Its translation: CASIPGTGDYGYTF.

This clonotype was observed a few times. The chain links TRBV18 to TRBJ1-6; D not certain. Germline V gene data show CDR1 as KGHSH and CDR2 as LQKENI. CDR3 length equals 15 residues. Trimming left V 2 bases short and J 7 bases short, with 12 bases between. CDR3 coding DNA: TGTGCCAGCTCACCAGAAGTTGGACCAAATTCACCCCTCCACTTT. Protein: CASSPEVGPNSPLHF.

This clonotype was counted between two and nine times. The V call is TRBV20-1, the J call TRBJ1-1, with 9 nucleotides matching TRBD1. Per germline, CDR1 DFQATT and CDR2 SNEGSKA (reference sequence). The junction had 4 bases not matched to a gene; V was cut back by 1 base and J by 4 bases. The CDR3 is 14 amino acids. The CDR3 coding sequence is TGCAGTGCTAGAGTAGGACAGGGGACCACTGAAGCTTTCTTT. Protein: CSARVGQGTTEAFF.